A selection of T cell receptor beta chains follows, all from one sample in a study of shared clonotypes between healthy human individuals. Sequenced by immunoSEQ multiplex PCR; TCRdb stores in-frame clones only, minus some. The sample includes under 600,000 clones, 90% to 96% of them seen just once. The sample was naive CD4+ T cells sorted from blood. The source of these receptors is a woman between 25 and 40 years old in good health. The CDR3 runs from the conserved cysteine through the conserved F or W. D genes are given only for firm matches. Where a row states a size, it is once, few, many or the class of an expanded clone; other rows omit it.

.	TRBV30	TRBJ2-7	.	CAWSSRTQTYEQYF	TGTGCCTGGAGTTCCAGGACACAAACCTACGAGCAGTACTTC
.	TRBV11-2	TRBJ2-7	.	CASSLVPKSSYEQYF	TGTGCCAGCAGCTTAGTCCCGAAAAGCTCCTACGAGCAGTACTTC
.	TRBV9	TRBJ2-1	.	CASSEKDRSSYNEQFF	TGTGCCAGCAGTGAAAAGGACCGAAGCTCCTACAATGAGCAGTTCTTC
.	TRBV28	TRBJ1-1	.	CASILPRGVGTEAFF	TGTGCCAGCATCTTACCGCGAGGGGTGGGCACTGAAGCTTTCTTT
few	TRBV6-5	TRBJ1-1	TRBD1	CASSIDRDGTEAFF	TGTGCCAGCAGCATCGACAGGGATGGCACTGAAGCTTTCTTT
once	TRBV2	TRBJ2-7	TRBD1	CAGRDRSSEQYF	TGTGCCGGTCGGGACAGGTCTTCGGAGCAGTACTTC
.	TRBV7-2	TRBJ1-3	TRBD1	CASSLKRTGIGNTIYF	TGTGCCAGCAGCTTAAAGCGGACAGGGATTGGAAACACCATATATTTT
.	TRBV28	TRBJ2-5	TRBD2	CASREGTKQETQYF	TGTGCCAGCAGAGAAGGGACTAAGCAAGAGACCCAGTACTTC
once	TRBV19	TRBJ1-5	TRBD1	CASRGGQGSNQPQHF	TGTGCCAGTAGGGGGGGACAGGGGTCAAATCAGCCCCAGCATTTT
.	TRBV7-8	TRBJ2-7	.	CASSLRRRKSTLGEQYF	TGTGCCAGCAGCTTAAGGCGCAGAAAATCTACTCTAGGCGAGCAGTACTTC
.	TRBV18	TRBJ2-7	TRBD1	CASSPSGQGTYEQYF	TGTGCCAGCTCACCATCCGGACAGGGGACCTACGAGCAGTACTTC
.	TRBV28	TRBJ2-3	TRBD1	CASSFEQGVDTDTQYF	TGTGCCAGCAGTTTCGAACAGGGGGTGGACACAGATACGCAGTATTTT
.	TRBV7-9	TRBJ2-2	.	CASSENTGELFF	TGTGCCAGCAGCGAGAACACCGGGGAGCTGTTTTTT
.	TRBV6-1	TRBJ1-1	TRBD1	CASSEKGAISEAFF	TGTGCCAGCAGTGAAAAGGGGGCGATCTCTGAAGCTTTCTTT
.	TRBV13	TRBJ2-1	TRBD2	CASSSPGLAGHNEQFF	TGTGCCAGCAGCTCCCCAGGACTAGCGGGGCACAATGAGCAGTTCTTC
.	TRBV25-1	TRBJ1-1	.	CASSEYISGTEAFF	TGTGCCAGCAGTGAATATATTTCAGGGACTGAAGCTTTCTTT
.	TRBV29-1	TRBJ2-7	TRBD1	CSVANWDRGSEQYF	TGCAGCGTTGCTAACTGGGACAGGGGGTCCGAGCAGTACTTC
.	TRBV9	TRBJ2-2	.	CASSVAGVSGELFF	TGTGCCAGCAGCGTAGCGGGAGTTTCCGGGGAGCTGTTTTTT
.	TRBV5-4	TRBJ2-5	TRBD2	CASSLGLAGGPSETQYF	TGTGCCAGCAGCTTGGGGTTAGCGGGAGGGCCGTCAGAGACCCAGTACTTC
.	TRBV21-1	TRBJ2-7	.	CASSNRRSYEQYF	TGTGCCAGCAGCAATCGGCGGTCCTACGAGCAGTACTTC
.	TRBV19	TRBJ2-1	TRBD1	CASRGQGDNEQFF	TGTGCCAGTAGGGGACAGGGCGACAATGAGCAGTTCTTC
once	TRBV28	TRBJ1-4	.	CASSPRRTTNEKLFF	TGTGCCAGCAGCCCGCGCCGGACAACTAATGAAAAACTGTTTTTT
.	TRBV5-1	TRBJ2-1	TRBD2	CASSLGWTSGYNEQFF	TGCGCCAGCAGCTTGGGTTGGACTAGCGGGTACAATGAGCAGTTCTTC
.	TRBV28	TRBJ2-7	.	CASSPTNSIEQYF	TGTGCCAGCAGTCCCACGAATAGCATCGAGCAGTACTTC
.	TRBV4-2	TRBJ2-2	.	CASSPGDRRETGELFF	TGTGCCAGCAGCCCCGGGGATCGGAGGGAGACCGGGGAGCTGTTTTTT
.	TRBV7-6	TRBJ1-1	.	CASSLEQGWSTEAFF	TGTGCCAGCAGCTTGGAACAGGGTTGGAGCACTGAAGCTTTCTTT
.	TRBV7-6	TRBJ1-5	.	CASSPVGGPNQPQHF	TGTGCCAGCAGCCCGGTGGGAGGGCCCAATCAGCCCCAGCATTTT
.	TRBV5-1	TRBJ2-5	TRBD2	CASSPGLAGVETQYF	TGCGCCAGCAGCCCGGGACTAGCGGGAGTAGAGACCCAGTACTTC
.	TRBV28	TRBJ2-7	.	CASITGSSSYEQYF	TGTGCCAGCATCACTGGGTCCAGCTCCTACGAGCAGTACTTC
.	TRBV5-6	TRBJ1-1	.	CASSLGRVAFF	TGTGCCAGCAGCTTGGGTAGGGTAGCTTTCTTT
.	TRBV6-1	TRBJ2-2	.	CASRIKPNTGELFF	TGTGCCAGCCGTATAAAGCCGAACACCGGGGAGCTGTTTTTT
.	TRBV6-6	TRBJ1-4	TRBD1	CASSLRGLTNEKLFF	TGTGCCAGCAGTCTCAGGGGGCTGACTAATGAAAAACTGTTTTTT
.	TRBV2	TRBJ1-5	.	CASSERGHQPQHF	TGTGCCAGCAGTGAGAGAGGGCATCAGCCCCAGCATTTT
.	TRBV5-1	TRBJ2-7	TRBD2	CASSLGTSGRIPYEQYF	TGCGCCAGCAGCCTAGGGACTAGCGGGAGAATCCCCTACGAGCAGTACTTC
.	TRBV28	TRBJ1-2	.	CASSFPAKGGYTF	TGTGCCAGCAGTTTCCCTGCTAAGGGTGGCTACACCTTC
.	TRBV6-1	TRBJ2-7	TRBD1	CASSQQGAGSYEQYF	TGTGCCAGCAGTCAACAGGGGGCTGGCTCCTACGAGCAGTACTTC
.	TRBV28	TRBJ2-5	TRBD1	CASSLLQGPTHTQETQYF	TGTGCCAGCAGTTTACTACAGGGGCCCACACACACACAAGAGACCCAGTACTTC
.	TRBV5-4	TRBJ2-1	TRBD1	CASSLAPQGATNEQFF	TGTGCCAGCAGCTTGGCCCCACAGGGGGCGACCAATGAGCAGTTCTTC
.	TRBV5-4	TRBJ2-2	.	CASSLKSGGSGELFF	TGTGCCAGCAGCTTGAAGAGTGGCGGCTCCGGGGAGCTGTTTTTT
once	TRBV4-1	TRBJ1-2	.	CASSQEGTTTPYGYTF	TGCGCCAGCAGCCAAGAGGGGACAACGACCCCATATGGCTACACCTTC
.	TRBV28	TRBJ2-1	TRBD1	CASSPSTGQGRRNEQFF	TGTGCCAGCAGTCCATCAACCGGACAGGGAAGGAGGAATGAGCAGTTCTTC
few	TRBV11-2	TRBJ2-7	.	CASSNSYEQYF	TGTGCCAGCAGCAACTCCTACGAGCAGTACTTC
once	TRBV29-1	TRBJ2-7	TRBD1	CSVAGGQGSKEYSYEQYF	TGCAGCGTGGCTGGAGGACAGGGGTCTAAGGAGTACTCCTACGAGCAGTACTTC
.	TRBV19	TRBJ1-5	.	CASSIIGGDQPQHF	TGTGCCAGTAGTATAATAGGGGGGGATCAGCCCCAGCATTTT
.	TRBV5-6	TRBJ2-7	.	CASSLVDRRLYEQYF	TGTGCCAGCAGCTTGGTGGACCGGCGCCTCTACGAGCAGTACTTC
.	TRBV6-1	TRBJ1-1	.	CASALDRPEAFF	TGTGCCAGCGCCTTAGACAGACCTGAAGCTTTCTTT
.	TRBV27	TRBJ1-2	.	CASSLSGQRGYTF	TGTGCCAGCAGTTTATCCGGGCAAAGAGGCTACACCTTC
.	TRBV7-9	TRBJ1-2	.	CASSLVSGYNGYTF	TGTGCCAGCAGCTTAGTTTCCGGCTACAATGGCTACACCTTC
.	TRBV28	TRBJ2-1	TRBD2	CASITSGYNEQFF	TGTGCCAGCATAACTAGCGGCTACAATGAGCAGTTCTTC
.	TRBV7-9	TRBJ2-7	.	CASRGTVYGYEQYF	TGTGCCAGCAGAGGGACCGTGTATGGTTACGAGCAGTACTTC
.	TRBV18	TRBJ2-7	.	CASSPLPQGNNEQYF	TGTGCCAGCTCACCACTGCCCCAGGGAAATAACGAGCAGTACTTC
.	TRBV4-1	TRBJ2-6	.	CASSHGLISSGANVLTF	TGCGCCAGCAGCCATGGACTCATAAGCTCTGGGGCCAACGTCCTGACTTTC
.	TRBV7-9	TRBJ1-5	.	CASSSHLSNQPQHF	TGTGCCAGCAGCTCTCATCTTAGCAATCAGCCCCAGCATTTT
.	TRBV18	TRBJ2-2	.	CASRRGTGELFF	TGTGCCAGCCGGAGGGGTACCGGGGAGCTGTTTTTT
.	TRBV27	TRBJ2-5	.	CASSGGGETQYF	TGTGCCAGCAGTGGAGGAGGGGAGACCCAGTACTTC
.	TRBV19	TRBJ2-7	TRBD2	CASSIEASGRASNYEQYF	TGTGCCAGTAGTATAGAAGCTAGCGGGAGGGCTTCAAACTACGAGCAGTACTTC
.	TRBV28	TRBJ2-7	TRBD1	CASRYGGTGSYEQYF	TGTGCCAGCAGATATGGCGGGACAGGCTCCTACGAGCAGTACTTC